This T cell receptor (beta chain) was captured in a study of human T cells and chemical hapten exposure. TCRdb re-analysed the RACE reads in MiXCR, keeping a single row per CDR3 protein. The data contain around 250,000 distinct CDR3 sequences, about 9.4% of them singletons. A few counts support this clonotype. Described time point: pre-sensitization, week 0. Treatment described: therapeutic diphenylcyclopropenone sensitization with weekly scalp DPC. The length of the CDR3 is 13 residues. Per germline, CDR1 SGHDN and CDR2 FVKESK. Trimming left V 1 base short and J 10 bases short, with 11 bases between. The source material was whole blood, sampled in connection with sensitization to the hapten diphenylcyclopropenone (DPC). This receptor was taken from a woman in her thirties or forties with alopecia areata. Some clones in this sample may be carry-over from other donors' samples. V is TRBV14 and J is TRBJ2-1; D gene uncertain. CDR3 sequence: CASSQVGVVEQFF. The CDR3 coding sequence is TGTGCCAGCAGCCAAGTTGGTGTAGTCGAGCAGTTCTTC. The whole variable domain, remainder taken from reference TRBV14 and TRBJ2-1, is EAGVTQFPSHSVIEKGQTVTLRCDPISGHDNLYWYRRVMGKEIKFLLHFVKESKQDESGMPNNRFLAERTGGTYSTLKVQPAELEDSGVYFCASSQVGVVEQFFGPGTRLTVL.